This T cell receptor (beta chain) appears in the sequencing data of a study of monozygotic twins with inflammatory bowel disease. The CDR3 loop spans 17 amino acids. Germline values: CDR1 GTSNPN, CDR2 SVGIG (reference sequence). TCRdb re-called the 5' RACE reads; every CDR3 protein appears as one record, without DNA. The table lists 310,000 or so distinct CDR3 sequences. Whole-study findings and limits: Treatment differences in immunosuppression may have added variability to the repertoires of patients.

Blood samples, whole and unsorted for T cells, yielded the isolated total RNA. Comment on this clonotype: Its antigen remains unknown.

The receptor comes from a human donor with ulcerative colitis or Crohn's disease, or a healthy co-twin of an affected twin (not recorded which). The source material was blood. This chain uses TRBV30 with TRBJ2-2; TCRdb selects TRBD2, and the lack of DNA leaves this call unchecked. CDR3 sequence: CAWSRVAGDLIPGELFF. Full variable domain (missing parts from reference TRBV30 and TRBJ2-2): SQTIHQWPATLVQPVGSPLSLECTVEGTSNPNLYWYRQAAGRGLQLLFYSVGIGQISSEVPQNLSASRPQDRQFILSSKKLLLSDSGFYLCAWSRVAGDLIPGELFFGEGSRLTVL.